What follows are 26 T cell receptor beta chains derived from one specimen sequenced in a study of blood T cell repertoires in COVID-19. The table came from immunoSEQ multiplex PCR; TCRdb's copy has only in-frame clones and leaves some out. The table records under 300,000 clones, 86% of them present only once. The sample consisted of peripheral blood. Every receptor here comes from a man under 40 who had recovered from COVID-19.

This clone has only one observation. V usage is TRBV7-6 and J usage is TRBJ2-5; possibly TRBD1 for D (6 bases). The CDR3 has 16 residues. Per germline, CDR1 SGHVS and CDR2 FNYEAQ. V dropped 3 bases and J dropped 3 bases, with 17 bases sitting between them. DNA for the CDR3: TGTGCCAGCAGCTTTTCTTACGACAGGAAAAAAGAGACCCAGTACTTC. Its translation: CASSFSYDRKKETQYF.

The chain recombines TRBV2 with TRBJ1-3, with D unresolved. This CDR3 spans 15 amino acids. Germline CDR1 and CDR2: SNHLY and FYNNEI. V was trimmed by 10 bases and J by 0 bases, leaving 16 bases between them. The chain's CDR3 is CATGEAEDSGNTIYF. Here the CDR3 DNA reads TGTGCCACGGGAGAGGCAGAAGACTCTGGAAACACCATATATTTT.

In DNA, the CDR3 is TGTGCCAGCAGCTCGGGACAGGGGCGATACGAGCAGTACTTC. Translated, it gives CASSSGQGRYEQYF. The chain uses TRBV7-2 and TRBJ2-7, with 10 bases aligning to TRBD1. Germline CDR1 reads SGHTA; CDR2 reads FQGNSA. The ends lost 4 bases at V and 4 bases at J; junction bases unmatched: 4. This CDR3 region has 14 residues.

Remarks on this clone: Other DNA variants within this sample encode the same CDR3. The chain is built from TRBV5-1 and TRBJ1-1; 8 bases map to TRBD1. V lost 0 bases to trimming and J lost 3 bases; unmatched junction nucleotides: 4. CDR1 SGHRS and CDR2 YFSETQ come from the germline V gene. The CDR3 loop spans 15 amino acids. The CDR3 nucleotides are TGCGCCAGCAGCTTGGGCCAGGGGGCGCACACTGAAGCTTTCTTT. Translating gives CASSLGQGAHTEAFF.

This sequence joins TRBV20-1 and TRBJ2-5; D possibly corresponds to TRBD2 (6 bases). Trimming shortened V by 3 bases and J by 4 bases, and 12 bases separated the two germline ends. CDR1 is DFQATT and CDR2 is SNEGSKA in the germline V gene (reference sequence). The CDR3 runs to 13 residues. In DNA, the CDR3 is TGCAGTGCTAGTTGGCCTAGCGTAGAGACCCAGTACTTC. This translates into CSASWPSVETQYF.

This chain connects TRBV3-1 (or the pseudogene TRBV3-2) to TRBJ2-3; D might be TRBD2 (5 bases). This CDR3 has 15 residues. Germline CDR1 and CDR2: LGHDT and YNNKEL (reference sequence). The V and J ends lost 1 base and 2 bases respectively, with 10 bases between them. The CDR3 reads CASSQVYGDTDTQYF. The CDR3 nucleotides are TGTGCCAGCAGCCAAGTTTACGGGGACACAGATACGCAGTATTTT.

This sequence joins TRBV27 and TRBJ1-2, with D possibly being TRBD1 (6 bases). The CDR3 length is 13 residues. V was shortened by 3 bases and J by 3 bases, with 8 bases between the two germline ends. The germline V gene has CDR1 MNHEY and CDR2 SMNVEV (reference sequence). This CDR3 is CASSLQGYYGYTF. CDR3 in DNA: TGTGCCAGCAGTTTGCAGGGGTACTATGGCTACACCTTC.

The rearrangement links TRBV6-5 to TRBJ2-3; tentatively, D is TRBD1 (6 bases). The V and J ends lost 7 bases and 0 bases respectively, with 14 bases between them. Germline V gives CDR1 MNHEY, CDR2 SVGAGI. This CDR3 comprises 15 residues. The chain's CDR3 is CASTPWGPSTDTQYF. CDR3 in DNA: TGTGCCAGCACCCCATGGGGGCCTAGCACAGATACGCAGTATTTT.

J is TRBJ2-1 and V is TRBV9; 8 bases agree with TRBD2. Trimming removed 3 bases from V and 10 bases from J; junction bases left unmatched: 9. CDR3 size: 14 residues. Germline-derived CDR1 and CDR2 are SGDLS and YYNGEE. CDR3 in amino acids: CASSGTSGSGEQFF. For the CDR3, the DNA is TGTGCCAGCAGCGGTACTAGCGGATCCGGGGAGCAGTTCTTC. The variable domain in full, with the rest retrieved from reference TRBV9 and TRBJ2-1, is DSGVTQTPKHLITATGQRVTLRCSPRSGDLSVYWYQQSLDQGLQFLIQYYNGEERAKGNILERFSAQQFPDLHSELNLSSLELGDSALYFCASSGTSGSGEQFFGPGTRLTVL.

V usage is TRBV19 and J usage is TRBJ1-2, with D perhaps matching TRBD1 (6 bases). The CDR3 consists of 15 residues. Germline V lookup: CDR1 LNHDA, CDR2 SQIVND (reference sequence). V lost 4 bases to trimming and J lost 2 bases, with 14 bases between them. This CDR3 reads CASSTGHRVNYGYTF. CDR3 DNA: TGTGCCAGTAGTACCGGACACAGGGTGAACTATGGCTACACCTTC.

This clone was seen only a few times. The rearrangement joins TRBV6-2 or TRBV6-3 to TRBJ1-5; D uncertain. The CDR3 has 14 amino acids. Germline-derived CDR1 and CDR2 are MNHEY and SVGEGT. V lost 5 bases and J lost 4, with 12 bases in between. CDR3 loop: CASSRRDLNQPQHF. For the CDR3, the DNA is TGTGCCAGCAGTCGCCGGGATCTTAATCAGCCCCAGCATTTT.

This sequence joins TRBV5-1 and TRBJ2-5; a possible D gene is TRBD2 (5 bases). Trimming removed 1 base at V and 3 bases at J, with 13 bases between. The CDR3 covers 15 residues. Germline V gene lookup returns CDR1 SGHRS and CDR2 YFSETQ. Here the CDR3 DNA reads TGCGCCAGCAGCTTGAGATTAGTGGGAGAAGAGACCCAGTACTTC. Its protein product is CASSLRLVGEETQYF.

This chain links TRBV10-1 with TRBJ1-1; 7 bases match TRBD1. J lost 3 bases, V lost 5 bases, and 3 bases had no gene match. The germline CDR1 and CDR2 sequences are WNHNN and SYGVQD (reference sequence). The CDR3 loop spans 13 amino acids. CDR3 sequence: CASSRQGDTEAFF. In nucleotides, the CDR3 is TGCGCCAGCAGTAGACAGGGAGACACTGAAGCTTTCTTT.

The chain combines TRBV27 with TRBJ1-2, with a possible D match to TRBD1 (6 bases). With 5 bases removed from V and 3 bases from J, the gap between germline ends came to 10 bases. CDR1 and CDR2 from the germline V gene are MNHEY and SMNVEV (reference sequence). CDR3 size: 13 residues. The CDR3 is CASSLTGYYGYTF. The CDR3 region has the DNA TGTGCCAGCAGTCTGACAGGTTACTATGGCTACACCTTC.

The chain links TRBV12-3 or TRBV12-4 to TRBJ1-2, with 7 bases identical to TRBD1. The CDR3 is 13 amino acids. Losses at the gene ends were 7 bases for V and 4 bases for J; bases not matched to a gene: 6. The CDR3 DNA is TGTGCCAGCACAGACAGGGTGGGCTATGGCTACACCTTC. It is translated as CASTDRVGYGYTF.

The rearrangement links TRBV18 to TRBJ2-1; 9 positions agree with TRBD2. The CDR3 has 14 residues. Germline values: CDR1 KGHSH, CDR2 LQKENI. Trimming at V came to 3 bases and at J to 9 bases, leaving 6 bases not matched to a gene. This CDR3 reads CASSPAGGQGEQFF. The CDR3, as DNA: TGTGCCAGCTCACCGGCGGGGGGGCAAGGTGAGCAGTTCTTC.

This sequence joins TRBV5-1 and TRBJ2-5, with 7 bases that match TRBD1. CDR3 length: 13 residues. Germline values: CDR1 SGHRS, CDR2 YFSETQ. Trimming at V came to 4 bases and at J to 3 bases, leaving 3 bases not matched to a gene. CDR3 nucleotides: TGCGCCAGCAGCCGACAGGGAGAAGAGACCCAGTACTTC. Protein sequence: CASSRQGEETQYF.

J is TRBJ2-5 and V is TRBV5-1; TRBD1 aligns across 7 bases. Per the germline V gene, CDR1 is SGHRS and CDR2 is YFSETQ. The CDR3 contains 12 residues. Trimming took 1 base from V and 13 from J; bases not matched to a gene: 7. CDR3 in amino acids: CASSLTSTGPYF. DNA of the CDR3: TGCGCCAGCAGCTTGACCTCGACAGGGCCGTACTTC. The whole variable domain, remainder taken from reference TRBV5-1 and TRBJ2-5, is KAGVTQTPRYLIKTRGQQVTLSCSPISGHRSVSWYQQTPGQGLQFLFEYFSETQRNKGNFPGRFSGRQFSNSRSEMNVSTLELGDSALYLCASSLTSTGPYFGPGTRLLVL.

This sequence joins TRBV29-1 and TRBJ2-7; 11 bases are a match to TRBD1. The germline CDR1 and CDR2 sequences are SQVTM and ANQGSEA. The V gene end was trimmed by 4 bases and the J gene end by 5 bases; junction bases not matched to a gene: 1. CDR3 length: 12 residues. The CDR3 loop is CSVGDRGNEQYF. Written as DNA, the CDR3 is TGCAGCGTTGGGGACAGGGGGAACGAGCAGTACTTC.

The CDR3 sequence is CASSGSGGTEAFF. The DNA of the CDR3 is TGTGCCAGCTCGGGGTCGGGCGGGACTGAAGCTTTCTTT. This chain connects TRBV18 to TRBJ1-1; D unclear. Germline values: CDR1 KGHSH, CDR2 LQKENI. This CDR3 has 13 amino acids. Trimming removed 6 bases from V and 5 bases from J, with 13 bases in between. The variable domain in full, with the rest retrieved from reference TRBV18 and TRBJ1-1, is NAGVMQNPRHLVRRRGQEARLRCSPMKGHSHVYWYRQLPEEGLKFMVYLQKENIIDESGMPKERFSAEFPKEGPSILRIQQVVRGDSAAYFCASSGSGGTEAFFGQGTRLTVV.

This clone was detected a few times. The V call is TRBV4-3, the J call TRBJ2-2; D perhaps matches TRBD1 (6 bases). There are 15 residues in the CDR3. Germline V gene lookup returns CDR1 LGHNA and CDR2 YSLEER. V lost 3 bases and J 2 bases, leaving 10 bases between the germline ends. Written as DNA, the CDR3 is TGCGCCAGCAGCCACAGGGGCGATAACACCGGGGAGCTGTTTTTT. It specifies CASSHRGDNTGELFF.

This chain uses TRBV20-1 with TRBJ2-7; 10 nucleotides match TRBD2. Germline values: CDR1 DFQATT, CDR2 SNEGSKA (reference sequence). The CDR3 has 14 amino acids. V was pared by 3 bases and J by 7 bases, with 9 bases of the junction left unmatched. The CDR3 region is CSASPSGGGWEQYF. CDR3 nucleotide sequence: TGCAGTGCTAGTCCTAGCGGGGGAGGGTGGGAGCAGTACTTC.

The rearrangement links TRBV4-2 to TRBJ2-3; 7 bases map to TRBD2. The V and J ends lost 0 bases and 5 bases, in that order; junction bases with no gene match: 8. CDR1 is LGHNA and CDR2 is YNFKEQ in the germline V gene. The CDR3 has 16 residues. The CDR3 spells CASSQDMTSKGDTQYF. CDR3 nucleotides: TGTGCCAGCAGCCAAGATATGACTAGCAAGGGAGATACGCAGTATTTT.

The genes are TRBV12-3 or TRBV12-4 and TRBJ1-2; TRBD1 aligns across 8 bases. This CDR3 is 13 amino acids long. V dropped 3 bases and J dropped 8; count of bases not matched to a gene: 5. The CDR3 is CASSFSQGAGYTF. DNA for the CDR3: TGTGCCAGCAGTTTCAGTCAGGGGGCGGGCTACACCTTC.

The chain combines TRBV4-3 with TRBJ2-3; 9 nucleotides line up with TRBD2. J was trimmed by 6 bases and V by 2 bases; bases with no gene match: 21. The germline gives CDR1 LGHNA, CDR2 YSLEER. This CDR3 has 20 residues. The CDR3 nucleotides are TGCGCCAGCAGCCAAACCGTCGGGCGGGGGGGCCGAGGTCCCAGGGATACGCAGTATTTT. It codes for CASSQTVGRGGRGPRDTQYF.

J is TRBJ2-1 and V is TRBV27; D is unresolved. Germline V gives CDR1 MNHEY, CDR2 SMNVEV (reference sequence). Trimming took 1 base from V and 0 from J, leaving 4 bases between them. The CDR3 covers 14 residues. CDR3 in DNA: TGTGCCAGCAGTTTATGGAGCTCCTACAATGAGCAGTTCTTC. Encoded protein: CASSLWSSYNEQFF.